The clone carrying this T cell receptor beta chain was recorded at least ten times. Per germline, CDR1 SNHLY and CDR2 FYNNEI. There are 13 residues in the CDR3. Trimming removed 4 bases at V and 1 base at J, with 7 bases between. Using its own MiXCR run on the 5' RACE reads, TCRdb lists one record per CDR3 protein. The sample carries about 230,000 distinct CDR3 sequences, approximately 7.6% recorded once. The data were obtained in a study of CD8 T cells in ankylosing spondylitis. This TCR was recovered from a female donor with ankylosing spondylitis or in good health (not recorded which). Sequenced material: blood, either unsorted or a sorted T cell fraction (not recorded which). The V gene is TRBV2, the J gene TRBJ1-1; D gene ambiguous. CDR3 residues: CASSVLTNTEAFF. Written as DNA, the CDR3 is TGTGCCAGCAGTGTTTTAACGAACACTGAAGCTTTCTTT.